The source of this T cell receptor (beta chain) is a study of regulatory T cells in long-lasting Graves disease. Time point here: persistent/refractory GD, antithyroid drugs over 5 years with positive TRAb. PBMC-derived RNA was used for the TCR library. This clonotype was recorded at least ten times. Relying on iRepertoire HTBI primers and Arm-PCR of CDR3 regions, the team built TCR beta libraries. TCRdb passed the multiplex PCR reads through MiXCR, listing each CDR3 protein once. The sample includes about 290,000 distinct CDR3 sequences, around 21% seen only once; the top ten take roughly 56%. Source: peripheral blood mononuclear cells (PBMCs), taken when the disease was refractory, from a patient treated with antithyroid drugs. The receptor was isolated from a female donor with Graves disease.

CDR3 DNA: TGTGCCAGCAGTTTACGGCAGGGGACCTACGAGCAGTACTTC. It specifies CASSLRQGTYEQYF. The chain is built from TRBV28 and TRBJ2-7; D perhaps matches TRBD1 (6 bases). CDR1 MDHEN and CDR2 SYDVKM come from the germline V gene. Trimming took off 2 bases at V and 2 bases at J, with 10 bases between the two ends. The length of the CDR3 is 14 residues.